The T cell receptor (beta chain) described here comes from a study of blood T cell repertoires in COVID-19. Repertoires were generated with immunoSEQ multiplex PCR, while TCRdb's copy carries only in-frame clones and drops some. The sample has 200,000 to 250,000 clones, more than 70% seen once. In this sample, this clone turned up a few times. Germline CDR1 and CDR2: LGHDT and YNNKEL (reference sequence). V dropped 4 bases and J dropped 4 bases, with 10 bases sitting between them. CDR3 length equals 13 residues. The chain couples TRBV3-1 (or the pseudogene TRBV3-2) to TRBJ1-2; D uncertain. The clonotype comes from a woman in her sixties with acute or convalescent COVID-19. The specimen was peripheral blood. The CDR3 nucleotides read TGTGCCAGCAGCCCCACAGATGCCTATGGCTACACCTTC. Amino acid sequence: CASSPTDAYGYTF.